The sequence of this TCR beta chain was determined in a study of blood T cell repertoires in COVID-19 (dated by TCRdb to 2018 to 2021). Describing the broader study: Samples covering the acute and convalescent phases of COVID-19 were provided by collaborators in the United States, Italy and Spain. The material from the prospective study consisted of cDNA or gDNA derived from T cells, B-cell-depleted T cells, or PBMCs. Deeply sampled blood TCRbeta repertoires from subjects exposed to, actively infected with, or recovered from COVID-19 were included in the dataset. The repertoires were released in a freely available public database intended as a resource for research on the immune response to SARS-CoV-2. Samples were obtained from the ongoing ImmuneRACE study (first 160 participants) and from approximately 1,200 subjects provided by 6 global collaborators. The sample metadata nearly always contained a de-identified subject ID, COVID-19 status, age in years and sex. Where available, HLA class I and class II types were taken from metadata supplied by the sample provider and were not determined by assay-based typing. Broad study findings and their caveats: The amount of clinical and demographic metadata varied by source and participant and was provided uncurated.

TCRbeta CDR3 regions were amplified from genomic DNA by means of the immunoSEQ Assay, a bias-controlled multiplex PCR. On the study's bioinformatics: Within the assay, amplification of reference gene primers was used to estimate how many nucleated cells each sample contained. To quantify the absolute abundance of each unique TCRbeta CDR3 rearrangement, sequence reads were collapsed and filtered. For each sample, productive Simpson clonality was calculated as the square root of Simpson's diversity index across productive rearrangements. Entries here come from immuneACCESS through TCRdb and include only in-frame sequences with V and J called. Some clones fail to appear in such tables; in the studies checked, an unresolved V gene covers under half of the shortfall, and the cause of the remainder is unknown. V and J calls and clone size are given by that table; D and trimming were obtained from the DNA. The sample yields hundreds of thousands of clones; 65% to 90% were counted once. The biggest ten clones account for approximately 12% of the sample.

The CDR3 sequence holds 14 residues, the cysteine and phenylalanine included. The only DNA kept is the CDR3, 42 bases in frame from the first base. Via the germline V gene, CDR1 is SNHLY and CDR2 FYNNEI. Trimming takes 4 bases from V and 1 base from J, and the germline ends sit 8 bases apart. The collaborating institutions used their own protocols to collect whole blood in K2EDTA tubes. For TCRbeta analysis, collaborators shipped samples as frozen whole blood, isolated PBMCs, or DNA extracted from either of those sample types. This clone was detected once. Its specific antigen is unknown. Nothing much larger sits one base from this clone, and base qualities are not available.

The sequenced material came from peripheral blood. The TCR was taken from a human donor in a cohort sampled during active COVID-19. Recombination connected TRBV2 to TRBJ1-5; matching of 6 bases hints at TRBD1 as the D gene. Here is the DNA: TGTGCCAGCAGTGGGGACACGAGCAATCAGCCCCAGCATTTT. The translation is CASSGDTSNQPQHF.